These 15 T cell receptor beta chains were all obtained from the same sample, sequenced in a study of shared clonotypes between healthy human individuals. Data came from immunoSEQ multiplex PCR; TCRdb stores just in-frame clones and leaves some out. Of millions of clones listed, approximately 93% are singletons. Sequences were obtained from naive CD4+ T cells from PBMCs. Noted subset: CD45RA+ positively selected. All receptors derive from a man between 18 and 35 years old in good health. Some clones in this sample may be carry-over from other donors' samples.

This chain joins TRBV9 and TRBJ1-5, with 10 bases identical to TRBD1. V trimming: 0 bases; J trimming: 5 bases; junction bases outside the gene matches: 5. Germline V lookup: CDR1 SGDLS, CDR2 YYNGEE. The CDR3 runs to 16 residues. DNA of the CDR3: TGTGCCAGCAGCGTAGGGGGACAGGGGTGGGATCAGCCCCAGCATTTT. Its translation is CASSVGGQGWDQPQHF.

V is TRBV11-2 and J is TRBJ1-5, with a weak D call TRBD1 (6 bases). The CDR3 runs to 15 residues. Per germline, CDR1 SGHAT and CDR2 FQNNGV. Trimming shortened V by 5 bases and J by 3 bases, and 14 bases separated the two germline ends. CDR3 loop: CASSPTTGYNQPQHF. Written as DNA, the CDR3 is TGTGCCAGCAGCCCAACCACAGGGTACAATCAGCCCCAGCATTTT. Together with reference TRBV11-2 and TRBJ1-5, the CDR3 gives the full variable domain: EAGVAQSPRYKIIEKRQSVAFWCNPISGHATLYWYQQILGQGPKLLIQFQNNGVVDDSQLPKDRFSAERLKGVDSTLKIQPAKLEDSAVYLCASSPTTGYNQPQHFGDGTRLSIL.

V and J are TRBV15 and TRBJ1-2, with D possibly TRBD1 on 5 matching bases. Germline V gene lookup returns CDR1 LNHNV and CDR2 YYDKDF (reference sequence). Trimming left V 0 bases short and J 6 bases short, with 11 bases between. This CDR3 is built from 14 residues. CDR3 nucleotides: TGTGCCACCAGCAGAGAAGACAGCTTAAATGGCTACACCTTC. It is translated as CATSREDSLNGYTF. The whole variable domain, filled in from reference TRBV15 and TRBJ1-2, reads DAMVIQNPRYQVTQFGKPVTLSCSQTLNHNVMYWYQQKSSQAPKLLFHYYDKDFNNEADTPDNFQSRRPNTSFCFLDIRSPGLGDTAMYLCATSREDSLNGYTFGSGTRLTVV.

The V and J genes are TRBV27 and TRBJ2-7; 9 bases map to TRBD2. Germline CDR1 and CDR2: MNHEY and SMNVEV (reference sequence). Losses at the gene ends were 3 bases for V and 0 bases for J; bases not matched to a gene: 3. CDR3 length: 15 residues. The CDR3 DNA sequence: TGTGCCAGCAGTTTTTCTAGCGGGAACTCCTACGAGCAGTACTTC. This encodes CASSFSSGNSYEQYF.

The chain carries TRBV2 and TRBJ1-2; D not resolved. This CDR3 is 15 amino acids long. Per the germline V gene, CDR1 is SNHLY and CDR2 is FYNNEI. The germline V and J ends were trimmed by 0 bases and 3 bases, with 11 bases remaining between them. The CDR3, as DNA: TGTGCCAGCAGTGAAGCGCAATACGCCCACTATGGCTACACCTTC. Its translation: CASSEAQYAHYGYTF.

Comments on this clone: Distinct nucleotide sequences in the sample also encode this CDR3. The CDR3 spells CASSSPAGANVLTF. The CDR3 nucleotides read TGTGCCAGCAGTTCCCCGGCCGGGGCCAACGTCCTGACTTTC. This chain links TRBV28 with TRBJ2-6; D unclear. The CDR3 loop spans 14 amino acids. Trimming took off 4 bases at V and 4 bases at J, with 8 bases between the two ends. Germline V gene data show CDR1 as MDHEN and CDR2 as SYDVKM.

As for this clone: Other nucleotide sequences in the sample specify the same CDR3. This chain joins TRBV7-3 and TRBJ2-1; D gene unclear. Germline values: CDR1 SGHTA, CDR2 FQGTGA. The V end was cut by 2 bases, the J end by 10 bases, with 9 bases between. This CDR3 is built from 12 residues. As DNA, the CDR3 is TGTGCCAGCAGCTTAGTACCCGGGGAGCAGTTCTTC. Protein sequence: CASSLVPGEQFF.

This chain links TRBV5-1 with TRBJ2-3; D remains ambiguous. Germline V CDR1 and CDR2: SGHRS, YFSETQ. This CDR3 has 16 amino acids. The V gene lost 2 bases and the J gene lost 2 bases, with 15 bases spanning the gap. The CDR3 DNA reads as TGCGCCAGCAGCTTCAGAGACCCCGGAGCCACAGATACGCAGTATTTT. It translates to CASSFRDPGATDTQYF.

The table lists this clone with a count of one. The chain has TRBV28 and TRBJ2-2; D possibly corresponds to TRBD1 (6 bases). Germline CDR1 is MDHEN and CDR2 is SYDVKM. Between the trimmed V and J ends, which lost 1 base and 4 bases, there was a span of 10 bases. This CDR3 has 15 amino acids. In DNA, the CDR3 is TGTGCCAGCAGTTTATCAGGGGCCGGCACCGGGGAGCTGTTTTTT. This encodes CASSLSGAGTGELFF.

The chain uses TRBV28 and TRBJ1-5; a weak D match, TRBD1 (6 bases). Deletions cut 6 bases from V and 2 bases from J, with 14 bases between. Germline CDR1 and CDR2: MDHEN and SYDVKM. There are 15 residues in the CDR3. The CDR3 loop is CASRLPGQRNQPQHF. CDR3 coding DNA: TGTGCCAGCAGGCTTCCGGGACAACGCAATCAGCCCCAGCATTTT.

The chain uses TRBV4-3 and TRBJ1-4; D is ambiguous. The V and J ends lost 0 bases and 5 bases respectively, with 10 bases between them. CDR1 and CDR2 (germline): LGHNA, YSLEER. The CDR3 is 15 residues long. CDR3 nucleotide sequence: TGCGCCAGCAGCCAAGATCCAGCGCCCAATGAAAAACTGTTTTTT. Translated, it gives CASSQDPAPNEKLFF.

The genes are TRBV5-6 and TRBJ2-7, with D perhaps TRBD2 (6 bases). V was clipped by 3 bases and J by 9 bases, with 13 bases between them. This CDR3 region has 12 residues. Looked up from germline, CDR1 is SGHDT and CDR2 is YYEEEE. The CDR3 region has the DNA TGTGCCAGCAGCTCGGACCGGGGGACGCAGTACTTC. Translation gives CASSSDRGTQYF.

The chain is built from TRBV30 and TRBJ2-7; no reliable D call. The length of the CDR3 is 12 residues. The V end lost 0 bases, the J end lost 6 bases, and 9 bases lay between the germline ends. Germline V lookup: CDR1 GTSNPN, CDR2 SVGIG (reference sequence). CDR3 nucleotides: TGTGCCTGGAGTGTAAGCATCGGCGAGCAGTACTTC. It translates to CAWSVSIGEQYF.

V and J are TRBV29-1 and TRBJ2-1; D gene uncertain. CDR3 length: 11 amino acids. Germline CDR1 reads SQVTM; CDR2 reads ANQGSEA. Trimming took 7 bases from V and 7 from J, leaving 11 bases between them. Here the CDR3 DNA reads TGCAGCGCCGCAGCCCGGAATGAGCAGTTCTTC. It codes for CSAAARNEQFF.

The rearrangement links TRBV28 to TRBJ2-2; the D gene is possibly TRBD1 (5 bases). Looked up from germline, CDR1 is MDHEN and CDR2 is SYDVKM. The ends were cut back, 2 bases at V and 1 base at J, with 11 bases in the middle. This CDR3 has 16 residues. The CDR3 coding sequence is TGTGCCAGCAGTTTAGAGAGACAGAGGAACACCGGGGAGCTGTTTTTT. It translates to CASSLERQRNTGELFF.